A single sample gave rise to the 14 T cell receptor beta chains below, sequenced in a study of blood T cell repertoires in COVID-19. Using immunoSEQ multiplex PCR, the repertoire was profiled, and TCRdb retains in-frame clones only, with some absent. The sample has some 110,000 clones; around 86% are singletons. Input material: peripheral blood. These receptors were obtained from a man between 40 and 49 years old with acute or convalescent COVID-19.

This chain uses TRBV7-9 with TRBJ1-1; 9 bases agree with TRBD1. Trimming took 0 bases from V and 7 from J; bases not matched to a gene: 9. The germline gives CDR1 SEHNR, CDR2 FQNEAQ (reference sequence). This CDR3 spans 16 amino acids. In nucleotides, the CDR3 is TGTGCCAGCAGCTTAGCTAAGGACAGGGGATCCAATGAAGCTTTCTTT. As protein: CASSLAKDRGSNEAFF.

This chain connects TRBV7-3 to TRBJ2-1; weak D call: TRBD2 (6 bases). With 5 bases removed from V and 4 bases from J, the gap between germline ends came to 9 bases. Germline V gene data show CDR1 as SGHTA and CDR2 as FQGTGA. This CDR3 contains 13 residues. CDR3 loop: CASSSGRYNEQFF. CDR3 nucleotides: TGTGCCAGCAGCAGCGGGCGATACAATGAGCAGTTCTTC.

This clone appeared a few times. The chain carries TRBV6-2 or TRBV6-3 and TRBJ1-5; 7 nucleotides match TRBD1. Germline trimming cut 6 bases from V and 4 bases from J; bases unmatched to any gene: 21. This CDR3 has 19 residues. Germline V gives CDR1 MNHEY, CDR2 SVGEGT. In DNA, the CDR3 is TGTGCCAGCAGCCGCCTAACGACAGGGTTAGATCCCGCGAATCAGCCCCAGCATTTT. This sequence encodes CASSRLTTGLDPANQPQHF.

This sequence joins TRBV15 and TRBJ2-1; 16 nucleotides agree with TRBD2. With 3 bases clipped from V and 3 bases from J, the junction kept 5 bases outside the gene matches. Germline CDR1 LNHNV, CDR2 YYDKDF (reference sequence). This CDR3 region has 18 residues. CDR3 protein: CATSSPGTSGGVYNEQFF. The CDR3 region has the DNA TGTGCCACCAGCAGCCCCGGGACTAGCGGGGGGGTCTACAATGAGCAGTTCTTC. Using reference TRBV15 and TRBJ2-1 for the parts outside the CDR3, the full variable domain is DAMVIQNPRYQVTQFGKPVTLSCSQTLNHNVMYWYQQKSSQAPKLLFHYYDKDFNNEADTPDNFQSRRPNTSFCFLDIRSPGLGDTAMYLCATSSPGTSGGVYNEQFFGPGTRLTVL.

The DNA for the CDR3 is TGTGCCAGCAGTCCCTATAGCGGAAGTGAGCAGTTCTTC. Protein: CASSPYSGSEQFF. This rearrangement joins TRBV7-9 to TRBJ2-1, with a tentative D call TRBD2 (6 bases). Trimming removed 6 bases at V and 9 bases at J, with 15 bases between. Germline lookup yields CDR1 SEHNR and CDR2 FQNEAQ (reference sequence). The length of the CDR3 is 13 residues.

The chain uses TRBV11-2 and TRBJ1-6, with TRBD1 identical over 7 bases. V was clipped by 1 base and J by 7 bases; unmatched bases: 4. The CDR3 totals 15 residues. CDR1 SGHAT and CDR2 FQNNGV come from the germline V gene. The CDR3 sequence: CASSLARGENSPLHF. CDR3 bases: TGTGCCAGCAGCTTAGCCAGGGGGGAGAATTCACCCCTCCACTTT. The whole variable domain, filled in from reference TRBV11-2 and TRBJ1-6, reads EAGVAQSPRYKIIEKRQSVAFWCNPISGHATLYWYQQILGQGPKLLIQFQNNGVVDDSQLPKDRFSAERLKGVDSTLKIQPAKLEDSAVYLCASSLARGENSPLHFGNGTRLTVT.

V gene TRBV19 combines with J gene TRBJ2-5; 11 positions agree with TRBD1. The CDR3 covers 15 residues. V was clipped by 3 bases and J by 5 bases; unmatched bases: 5. Germline lookup yields CDR1 LNHDA and CDR2 SQIVND (reference sequence). In DNA form, the CDR3 reads TGTGCCAGTAGTATGTGGGACAGGGGGAGCGAGACCCAGTACTTC. It translates to CASSMWDRGSETQYF.

This chain uses TRBV3-1 (or the pseudogene TRBV3-2) with TRBJ1-3; tentative D call: TRBD1 (5 bases). Germline V CDR1 and CDR2: LGHDT, YNNKEL (reference sequence). The CDR3 covers 17 residues. V dropped 2 bases and J dropped 0 bases, with 14 bases sitting between them. The CDR3 DNA reads as TGTGCCAGCAGCCAATCCAAGACAGCTTACTCTGGAAACACCATATATTTT. Translated, it gives CASSQSKTAYSGNTIYF.

This chain links TRBV6-5 with TRBJ1-1; a weak D match, TRBD1 (5 bases). Germline loops: CDR1 MNHEY, CDR2 SVGAGI. Trimming stripped 0 bases from V and 4 bases from J, with 12 bases between. CDR3 length: 15 amino acids. The CDR3 here is CASSYSRQWGTEAFF. In DNA, the CDR3 is TGTGCCAGCAGTTACTCCAGACAGTGGGGCACTGAAGCTTTCTTT.

The V call is TRBV5-4, the J call TRBJ1-1; 8 bases line up with TRBD1. V lost 7 bases and J lost 4; bases outside the gene matches: 9. The CDR3 contains 14 residues. CDR1 and CDR2 (germline): SGHNT, YYREEE (reference sequence). Here the CDR3 DNA reads TGTGCCAGCGGGACAGGTGGAGGACCCACTGAAGCTTTCTTT. This encodes CASGTGGGPTEAFF. The whole variable domain, remainder taken from reference TRBV5-4 and TRBJ1-1, is ETGVTQSPTHLIKTRGQQVTLRCSSQSGHNTVSWYQQALGQGPQFIFQYYREEENGRGNFPPRFSGLQFPNYSSELNVNALELDDSALYLCASGTGGGPTEAFFGQGTRLTVV.

The rearrangement links TRBV27 to TRBJ2-2, with D maybe TRBD1 (6 bases). Germline V lookup: CDR1 MNHEY, CDR2 SMNVEV (reference sequence). The CDR3 sequence is 18 residues long. Trimming took off 5 bases at V and 3 bases at J, with 22 bases between the two ends. The CDR3: CASSGLGNRVGDTGELFF. The CDR3, as DNA: TGTGCCAGCAGTGGGTTAGGAAACAGGGTAGGAGACACCGGGGAGCTGTTTTTT.

This clone has a handful of counts. At the DNA level, this CDR3 is encoded by other sequences in the same sample as well. The rearrangement uses TRBV2 and TRBJ2-7; maybe TRBD2 (6 bases). Germline assignment: CDR1 SNHLY and CDR2 FYNNEI. V was clipped by 8 bases and J by 4 bases, with 12 bases between them. CDR3 size: 12 residues. The CDR3 coding sequence is TGTGCCAGCCGGCGGGGAAGTTACGAGCAGTACTTC. This encodes CASRRGSYEQYF.

This clone was found once. This sequence joins TRBV27 and TRBJ2-7; the match to TRBD1 covers 8 bases. This CDR3 has 13 residues. V gave up 5 bases and J gave up 3 bases; unmatched junction bases: 3. Germline V gene sequence: CDR1 MNHEY, CDR2 SMNVEV (reference sequence). For the CDR3, the DNA is TGTGCCAGCAGTAAGGGACAGGACTACGAGCAGTACTTC. Its protein is CASSKGQDYEQYF.

The V and J genes are TRBV2 and TRBJ1-6, with D perhaps matching TRBD1 (6 bases). V was shortened by 1 base and J by 7 bases, with 11 bases between the two germline ends. Germline V gives CDR1 SNHLY, CDR2 FYNNEI. The CDR3 is 15 residues long. CDR3 sequence: CASSEVRQENSPLHF. In DNA form, the CDR3 reads TGTGCCAGCAGTGAAGTGAGACAGGAGAATTCACCCCTCCACTTT.